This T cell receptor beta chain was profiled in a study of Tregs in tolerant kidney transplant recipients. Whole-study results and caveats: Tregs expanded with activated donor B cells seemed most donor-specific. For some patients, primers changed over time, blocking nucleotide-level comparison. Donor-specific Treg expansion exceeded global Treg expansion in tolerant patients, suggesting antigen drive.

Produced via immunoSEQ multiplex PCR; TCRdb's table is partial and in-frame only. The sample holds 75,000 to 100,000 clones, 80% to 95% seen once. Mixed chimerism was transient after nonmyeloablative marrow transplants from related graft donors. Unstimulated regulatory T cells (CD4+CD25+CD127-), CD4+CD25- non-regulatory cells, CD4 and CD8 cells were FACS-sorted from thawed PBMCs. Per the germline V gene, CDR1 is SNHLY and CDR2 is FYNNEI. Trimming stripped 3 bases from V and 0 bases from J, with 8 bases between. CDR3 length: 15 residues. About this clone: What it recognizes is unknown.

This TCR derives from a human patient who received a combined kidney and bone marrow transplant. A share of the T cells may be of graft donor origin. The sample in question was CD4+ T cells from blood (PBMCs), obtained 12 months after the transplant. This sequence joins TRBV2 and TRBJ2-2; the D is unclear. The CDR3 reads CASSEHRPNTGELFF. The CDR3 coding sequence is TGTGCCAGCAGTGAGCACAGACCGAACACCGGGGAGCTGTTTTTT.